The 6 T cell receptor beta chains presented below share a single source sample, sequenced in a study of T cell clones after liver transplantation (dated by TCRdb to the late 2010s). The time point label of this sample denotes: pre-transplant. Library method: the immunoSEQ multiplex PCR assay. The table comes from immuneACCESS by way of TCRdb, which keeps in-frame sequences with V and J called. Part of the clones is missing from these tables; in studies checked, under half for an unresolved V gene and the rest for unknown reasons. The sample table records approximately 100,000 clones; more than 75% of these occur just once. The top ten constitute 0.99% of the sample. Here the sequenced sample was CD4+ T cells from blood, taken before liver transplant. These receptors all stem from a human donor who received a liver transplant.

CDR3 nucleotide sequence: TGCGCCAGCAGCTCGTCCACAGGGGGCTCTGGAAACACCATATATTTT. This translates into CASSSSTGGSGNTIYF. This chain uses TRBV5-1 with TRBJ1-3; 8 bases are shared with TRBD1. The CDR3 runs 16 residues. V shed 3 bases, J shed 0 bases, and the junction held 5 bases outside the gene matches. CDR1 and CDR2 (germline): SGHRS, YFSETQ.

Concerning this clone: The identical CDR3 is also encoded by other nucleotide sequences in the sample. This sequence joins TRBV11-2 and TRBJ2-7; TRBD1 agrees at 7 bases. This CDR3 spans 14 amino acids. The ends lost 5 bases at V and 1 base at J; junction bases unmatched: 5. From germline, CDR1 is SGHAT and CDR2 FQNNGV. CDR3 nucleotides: TGTGCCAGCAGCCCTCGACAGGGTTCCTACGAGCAGTACTTC. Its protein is CASSPRQGSYEQYF.

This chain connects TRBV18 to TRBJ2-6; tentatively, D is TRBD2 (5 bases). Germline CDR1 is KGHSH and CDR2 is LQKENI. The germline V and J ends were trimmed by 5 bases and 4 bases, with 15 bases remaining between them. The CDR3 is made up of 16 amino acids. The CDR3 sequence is CASSALEVRGANVLTF. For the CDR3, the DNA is TGTGCCAGCTCAGCCCTGGAGGTGAGAGGGGCCAACGTCCTGACTTTC.

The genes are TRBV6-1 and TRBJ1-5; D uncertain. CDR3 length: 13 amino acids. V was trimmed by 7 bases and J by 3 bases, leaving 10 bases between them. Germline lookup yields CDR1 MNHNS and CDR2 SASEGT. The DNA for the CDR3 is TGTGCCAGCACACTGCAGGACAATCAGCCCCAGCATTTT. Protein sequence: CASTLQDNQPQHF.

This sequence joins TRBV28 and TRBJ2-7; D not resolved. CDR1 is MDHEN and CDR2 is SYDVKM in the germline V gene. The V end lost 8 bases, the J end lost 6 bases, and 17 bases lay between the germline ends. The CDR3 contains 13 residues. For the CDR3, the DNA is TGTGCCAGCCTCAACTGGGTGGGCGGCGAGCAGTACTTC. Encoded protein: CASLNWVGGEQYF.

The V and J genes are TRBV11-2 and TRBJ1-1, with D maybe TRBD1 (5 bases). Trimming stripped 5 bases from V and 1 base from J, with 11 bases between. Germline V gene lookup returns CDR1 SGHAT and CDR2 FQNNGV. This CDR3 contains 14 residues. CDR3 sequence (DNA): TGTGCCAGCAGCGCGGGACGGCAGAACACTGAAGCTTTCTTT. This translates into CASSAGRQNTEAFF.